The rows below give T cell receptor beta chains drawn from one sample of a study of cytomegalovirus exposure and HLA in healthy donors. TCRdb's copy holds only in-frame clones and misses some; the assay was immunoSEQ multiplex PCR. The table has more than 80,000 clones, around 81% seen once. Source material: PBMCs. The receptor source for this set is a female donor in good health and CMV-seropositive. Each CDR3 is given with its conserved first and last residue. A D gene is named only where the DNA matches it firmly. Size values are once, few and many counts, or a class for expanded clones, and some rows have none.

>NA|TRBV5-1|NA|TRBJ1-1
TGCGCCAGCAGCTTTGACAGCCCCCGGAACACTGAAGCTTTCTTT
CASSFDSPRNTEAFF
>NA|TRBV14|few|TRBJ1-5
TGTGCCAGCAGCTTAGCCCCCAGCCAGCCCCAGCATTTT
CASSLAPSQPQHF
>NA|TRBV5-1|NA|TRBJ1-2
TGCGCCAGCAGCTTGGAGAGGGCCGGTGGCTACACCTTC
CASSLERAGGYTF
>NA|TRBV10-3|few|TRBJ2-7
TGTGCCATCAGTGAGGACAATGCCTACGAGCAGTACTTC
CAISEDNAYEQYF
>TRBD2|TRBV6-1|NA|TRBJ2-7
TGTGCCAGCAGTGCGACTAGCGCTAAAAAGTACGAGCAGTACTTC
CASSATSAKKYEQYF
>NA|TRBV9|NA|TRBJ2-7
TGTGCCAGCAGCGTAGGAGGCGACGCTCTTTCCTACGAGCAGTACTTC
CASSVGGDALSYEQYF
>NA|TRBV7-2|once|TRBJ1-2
TGTGCCAGCAGCTTAGCGCGTCAAACAGTCTATGGCTACACCTTC
CASSLARQTVYGYTF
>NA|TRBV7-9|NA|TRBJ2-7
TGTGCCAGCAGCTCCGGACAGTATTCCTACGAGCAGTACTTC
CASSSGQYSYEQYF
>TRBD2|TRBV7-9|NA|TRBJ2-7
TGTGCCAGCAGCCCTGTGGGGGGGAAGTACGAGCAGTACTTC
CASSPVGGKYEQYF
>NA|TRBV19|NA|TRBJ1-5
TGTGCCAGTAGCCTTGGGGGGGCGCGGCAGCCCCAGCATTTT
CASSLGGARQPQHF
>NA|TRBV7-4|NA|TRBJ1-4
TGTGCCAGCAGCACCCGGGGGGGCGCCAGGGAAAAACTGTTTTTT
CASSTRGGAREKLFF
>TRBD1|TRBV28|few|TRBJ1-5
TGTGCCAGCAGAAACGACAGGGGAGATCAGCCCCAGCATTTT
CASRNDRGDQPQHF
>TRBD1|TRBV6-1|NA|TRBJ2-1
TGTGCCAGCAGTCGACAGGGGGCATTGAATGAGCAGTTCTTC
CASSRQGALNEQFF
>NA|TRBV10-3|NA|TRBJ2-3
TGTGCCATCAGTGAGCCAAGCGGTCCGGGAAGTACGCAGTATTTT
CAISEPSGPGSTQYF
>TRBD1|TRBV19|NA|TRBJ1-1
TGTGCCAGTAGCGGGGACAGTGAAGCTTTCTTT
CASSGDSEAFF
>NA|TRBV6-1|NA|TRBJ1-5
TGTGCCAGCAGTGCCTCGGGGCCCCAGCATTTT
CASSASGPQHF
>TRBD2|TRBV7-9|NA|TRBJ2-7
TGTTCCAGCAGCTCGGAGACTAGCGGTCCCTACGAGCAGTACTTC
CSSSSETSGPYEQYF
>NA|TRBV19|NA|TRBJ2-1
TGTGCCAGTAGTTTGCAGGGGCCCTACAATGAGCAGTTCTTC
CASSLQGPYNEQFF
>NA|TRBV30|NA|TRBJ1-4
TGTGCCTGGAGTGTAAGGAGGACTAATGAAAAACTGTTTTTT
CAWSVRRTNEKLFF
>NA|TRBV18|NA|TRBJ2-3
TGTGCCAGCTCACCAAGAACTGGAGTTGGGACAGATACGCAGTATTTT
CASSPRTGVGTDTQYF
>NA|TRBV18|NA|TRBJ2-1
TGTGCCAGCTCACCTGGGGGGAATGAGCAGTTCTTC
CASSPGGNEQFF
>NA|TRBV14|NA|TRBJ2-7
TGTGCCAGCAGCGTCCGACTCCACGCCTACGAGCAGTACTTC
CASSVRLHAYEQYF
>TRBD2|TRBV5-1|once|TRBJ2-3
TGCGCCAGCAGCTTGGCGGAGGTAGCGGGGGGTCTCACAGATACGCAGTATTTT
CASSLAEVAGGLTDTQYF
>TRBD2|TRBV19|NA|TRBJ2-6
TGTGCCAGTAGTATTACTAGCGCTGGGGCCAACGTCCTGACTTTC
CASSITSAGANVLTF
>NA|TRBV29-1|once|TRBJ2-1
TGCAGCGTTAGTCCTGGGGGGGAGCAGTTCTTC
CSVSPGGEQFF
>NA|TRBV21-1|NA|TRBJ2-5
TGTGCCAGCAGCAATCACAACCAAGAGACCCAGTACTTC
CASSNHNQETQYF
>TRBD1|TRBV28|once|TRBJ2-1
TGTGCCAGCAGTTTAACCGGGACAGGGGTGAATGAGCAGTTCTTC
CASSLTGTGVNEQFF
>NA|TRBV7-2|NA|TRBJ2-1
TGTGCCAGCAGCTTACTGGCAGGAGGTAAGGTAAGGGATGAGCAGTTCTTC
CASSLLAGGKVRDEQFF
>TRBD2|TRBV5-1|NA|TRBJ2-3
TGCGCCAGCAGCATACTAGCGGGAGTTACTACTGGCACAGATACGCAGTATTTT
CASSILAGVTTGTDTQYF
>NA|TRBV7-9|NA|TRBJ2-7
TGTGCCAGCAGCTTAGGTACCGGGACACGTGGTTCCTTC
CASSLGTGTRGSF
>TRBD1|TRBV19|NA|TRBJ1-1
TGTGCCAGTAGTCCCCGACAGGGGGGGATGAACACTGAAGCTTTCTTT
CASSPRQGGMNTEAFF
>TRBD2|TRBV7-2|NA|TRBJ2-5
TGTGCCAGCAGCTCCCCGGGGGGGACCCAGTACTTC
CASSSPGGTQYF
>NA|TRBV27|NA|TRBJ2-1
TGTGCCAGCAGTTTATCGGTTGCGGGGCCCTACAATGAGCAGTTCTTC
CASSLSVAGPYNEQFF
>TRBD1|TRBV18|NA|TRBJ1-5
TGTGCCAGCTCGCCGACAGGGGAGGGAGGGCCCCAGCATTTT
CASSPTGEGGPQHF
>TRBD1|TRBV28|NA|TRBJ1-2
TGTGCCAGCAGTCCCGGGACAGGGTCCAATGGCTACACCTTC
CASSPGTGSNGYTF
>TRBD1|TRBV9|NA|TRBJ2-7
TGTGCCAGCAGCCCATCCGGACAGGGGGCCTACGAGCAGTACTTC
CASSPSGQGAYEQYF
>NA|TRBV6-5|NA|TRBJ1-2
TGTGCCAGCAGTTACTCGGTACAGGATCGTTATGGCTACACCTTC
CASSYSVQDRYGYTF
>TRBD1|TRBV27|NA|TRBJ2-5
TGTGCCAGCAGGACAGGGATTACGTACCAAGAGACCCAGTACTTC
CASRTGITYQETQYF
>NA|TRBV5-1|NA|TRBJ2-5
TGCGCCAGCAGCTTGGTCAGACAAGAGACCCAGTACTTC
CASSLVRQETQYF
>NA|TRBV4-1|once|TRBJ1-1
TGCGCCAGCAGCCCCCCAGGGATGAACACTGAAGCTTTCTTT
CASSPPGMNTEAFF
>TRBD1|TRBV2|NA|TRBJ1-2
TGTGCCAGCGGTCTCGTGGGACAGGGGTGTGGCTACACCTTC
CASGLVGQGCGYTF
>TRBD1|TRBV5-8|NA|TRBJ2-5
TGTGCCAGCAGCTTAGATGGGACAGGGTGGATGGAGACCCAGTACTTC
CASSLDGTGWMETQYF
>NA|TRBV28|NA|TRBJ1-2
TGTGCCAGCAACCCCGCAGGGTCTGGCTACACCTTC
CASNPAGSGYTF
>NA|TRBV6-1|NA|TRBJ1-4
TGTGCCAGCAGTGAAGCGCTTCGCAGGGGTGCTAATGAAAAACTGTTTTTT
CASSEALRRGANEKLFF
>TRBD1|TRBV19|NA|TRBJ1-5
TGTGCCACCCGCACCTTTGGACAGGGTGGCCAGCCCCAGCATTTT
CATRTFGQGGQPQHF
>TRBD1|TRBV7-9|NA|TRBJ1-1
TGTGCCAGCAGCGGGGACAGCAACACTGAAGCTTTCTTT
CASSGDSNTEAFF
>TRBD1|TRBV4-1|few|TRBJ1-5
TGCGCCAGCAGCCAAGAGACAGGGAACAATCAGCCCCAGCATTTT
CASSQETGNNQPQHF
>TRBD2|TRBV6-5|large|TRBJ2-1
TGTGCCAGCAGTTGGCTAGCGGGGGTCCACAATGAGCAGTTCTTC
CASSWLAGVHNEQFF
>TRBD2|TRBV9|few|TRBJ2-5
TGTGCCAGCAGCTCCCCAGCTAGCGGAAGAGAGACCCAGTACTTC
CASSSPASGRETQYF
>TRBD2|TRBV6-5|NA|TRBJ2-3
TGTGCCAGCAGAATCACTAGCGGGAGCGCAGATACGCAGTATTTT
CASRITSGSADTQYF
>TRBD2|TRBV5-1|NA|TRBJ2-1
TGCGCCAGCAGCTTGGTTGCTAGCGGGGCGCAGAATGAGCAGTTCTTC
CASSLVASGAQNEQFF